Below, 8 T cell receptor beta chains from the same sample are listed, as sequenced in a study of OX40 agonist ivuxolimab in advanced cancers. This table comes from immunoSEQ multiplex PCR, and its TCRdb copy is limited to in-frame clones, with some not included. This table holds about 36,000 clones, 88% found once. This specimen consisted of CD4+ or CD8+ T cells sorted from blood, obtained in a trial of the OX40 agonist ivuxolimab. The receptors originated from an adult with an advanced solid tumor such as melanoma, head and neck, liver or kidney cancer.

The count of this clone is one. The J gene is TRBJ2-7, the V gene TRBV10-2, with 7 bases fitting TRBD2. Looked up from germline, CDR1 is WSHSY and CDR2 is SAAADI. The CDR3 covers 15 residues. The J segment lost 1 base and the V segment lost 7 bases, leaving 10 bases of the junction unmatched. The CDR3 DNA follows: TGCGCCAGCACCCGGGAGGTAGCGGGTTCCTACGAGCAGTACTTC. It specifies CASTREVAGSYEQYF.

The chain employs TRBV28 and TRBJ2-5; 9 bases are a match to TRBD1. V trimming: 2 bases; J trimming: 5 bases; junction bases outside the gene matches: 6. Germline CDR1 reads MDHEN; CDR2 reads SYDVKM. CDR3 size: 15 residues. The DNA of the CDR3 is TGTGCCAGCAGTTTACTTTACAGGGGGCCGGAGACCCAGTACTTC. As protein: CASSLLYRGPETQYF.

This chain connects TRBV18 to TRBJ2-3; possibly TRBD2 for D (5 bases). CDR1 is KGHSH, CDR2 LQKENI, per germline. The V gene lost 5 bases and the J gene lost 11 bases, with 23 bases spanning the gap. The CDR3 covers 15 residues. This CDR3 reads CASSAYLARVEEQYF. The DNA for the CDR3 is TGTGCCAGCTCAGCCTATTTGGCGAGGGTCGAGGAGCAGTATTTT.

V usage is TRBV7-2 and J usage is TRBJ2-1; possibly TRBD1 or TRBD2 for D (6 bases each). The V and J ends lost 5 bases and 0 bases respectively, with 11 bases between them. This CDR3 spans 15 amino acids. Looked up from germline, CDR1 is SGHTA and CDR2 is FQGNSA. CDR3 sequence reads: CASSPGGSSYNEQFF. Here the CDR3 DNA reads TGTGCCAGCAGCCCCGGGGGCAGCTCCTACAATGAGCAGTTCTTC.

This chain joins TRBV28 and TRBJ1-4; TRBD1 agrees at 9 bases. V was clipped by 5 bases and J by 10 bases; unmatched bases: 8. The CDR3 is 14 amino acids. CDR1 MDHEN and CDR2 SYDVKM come from the germline V gene. The CDR3 here is CASSTTGGGGKLFF. CDR3 DNA sequence: TGTGCCAGCAGTACCACAGGGGGCGGGGGAAAACTGTTTTTT.

The V and J genes are TRBV29-1 and TRBJ1-2; possible D gene TRBD1, 5 bases. The V gene lost 3 bases and the J gene lost 4 bases, with 12 bases spanning the gap. This CDR3 spans 13 amino acids. Germline V lookup: CDR1 SQVTM, CDR2 ANQGSEA. CDR3 nucleotides: TGCAGCGTTGATGACAGACGGATCTATGGCTACACCTTC. It encodes CSVDDRRIYGYTF.

This rearrangement joins TRBV28 to TRBJ1-2, with 7 bases that match TRBD1. Germline CDR1 is MDHEN and CDR2 is SYDVKM. The CDR3 consists of 14 residues. J lost 8 bases, V lost 4 bases, and 10 bases had no gene match. For the CDR3, the DNA is TGTGCCAGCAGTTACCCGGGGGGACAGCGGGGCTACACCTTC. It codes for CASSYPGGQRGYTF.

Details on this clone: The junction departs from the called germline gene at one end, perhaps through a read error. The rearrangement joins TRBV29-1 to TRBJ2-3; possibly TRBD1 for D (5 bases). CDR1 SQVTM and CDR2 ANQGSEA come from the germline V gene. The CDR3 extends over 14 amino acids. CDR3 protein: CSVVLGDWMGYAVF. In nucleotides, the CDR3 is TGCAGCGTTGTTTTAGGGGATTGGATGGGATACGCAGTATTT.